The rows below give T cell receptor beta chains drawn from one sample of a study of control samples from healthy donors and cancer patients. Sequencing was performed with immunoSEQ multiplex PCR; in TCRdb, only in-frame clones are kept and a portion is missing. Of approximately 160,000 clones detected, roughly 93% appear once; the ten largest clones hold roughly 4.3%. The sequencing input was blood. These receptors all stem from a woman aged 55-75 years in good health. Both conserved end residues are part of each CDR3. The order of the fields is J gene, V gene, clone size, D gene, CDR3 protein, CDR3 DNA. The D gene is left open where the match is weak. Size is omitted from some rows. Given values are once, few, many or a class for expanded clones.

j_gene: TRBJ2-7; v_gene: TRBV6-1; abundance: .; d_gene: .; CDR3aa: CASSESRAVLSYEQYF; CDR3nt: TGTGCCAGCAGTGAAAGTAGGGCAGTATTATCCTACGAGCAGTACTTC
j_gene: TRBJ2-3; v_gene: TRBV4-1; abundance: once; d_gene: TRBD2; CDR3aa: CASSQQIRSGLASTDTQYF; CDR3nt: TGCGCCAGCAGCCAACAGATTCGGTCCGGACTAGCTAGCACAGATACGCAGTATTTT
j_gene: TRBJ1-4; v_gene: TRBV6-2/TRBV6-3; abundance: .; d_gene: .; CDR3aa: CASSYGAATNEKLFF; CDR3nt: TGTGCCAGCAGTTACGGAGCTGCAACTAATGAAAAACTGTTTTTT
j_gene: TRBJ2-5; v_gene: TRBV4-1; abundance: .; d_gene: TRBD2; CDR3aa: CASSQDVAGGRRYETQYF; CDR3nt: TGCGCCAGCAGCCAAGATGTCGCGGGGGGGCGAAGGTATGAGACCCAGTACTTC
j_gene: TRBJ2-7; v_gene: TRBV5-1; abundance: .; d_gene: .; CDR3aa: CASSLTGTFSYEQYF; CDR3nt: TGCGCCAGCAGCCTAACCGGGACATTCTCCTACGAGCAGTACTTC
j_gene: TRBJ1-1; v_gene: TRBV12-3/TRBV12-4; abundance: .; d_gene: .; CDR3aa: CASHRNTEAFF; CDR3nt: TGTGCCAGCCACAGGAACACTGAAGCTTTCTTT
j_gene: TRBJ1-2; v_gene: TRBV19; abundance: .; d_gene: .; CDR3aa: CASSPGGRAYGYTF; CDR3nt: TGTGCCAGTAGCCCCGGGGGGCGGGCCTATGGCTACACCTTC
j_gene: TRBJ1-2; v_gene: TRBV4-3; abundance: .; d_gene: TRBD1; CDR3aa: CASSSGTGDYGYTF; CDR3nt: TGCGCCAGCAGCTCGGGGACAGGCGACTATGGCTACACCTTC
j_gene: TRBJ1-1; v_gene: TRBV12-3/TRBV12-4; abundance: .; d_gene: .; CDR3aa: CASSRGANTEAFF; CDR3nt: TGTGCCAGCAGTCGAGGGGCGAACACTGAAGCTTTCTTT
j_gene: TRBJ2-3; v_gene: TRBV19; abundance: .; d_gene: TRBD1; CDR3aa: CASSRRDRGLPDTQYF; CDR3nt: TGTGCCAGTAGTCGCCGGGACAGGGGGCTTCCAGATACGCAGTATTTT
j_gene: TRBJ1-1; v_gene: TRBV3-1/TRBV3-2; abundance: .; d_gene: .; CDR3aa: CASSPLGVTEAFF; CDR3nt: TGTGCCAGCAGCCCCCTCGGAGTGACTGAAGCTTTCTTT
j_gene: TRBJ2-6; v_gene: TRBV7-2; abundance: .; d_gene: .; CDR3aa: CASSLSISRSGANVLTF; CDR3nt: TGTGCCAGCAGCTTATCGATTTCTCGATCTGGGGCCAACGTCCTGACTTTC
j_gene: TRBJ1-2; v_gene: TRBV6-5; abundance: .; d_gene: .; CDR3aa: CASSSGTYGYTF; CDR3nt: TGTGCCAGCAGTTCGGGGACCTATGGCTACACCTTC
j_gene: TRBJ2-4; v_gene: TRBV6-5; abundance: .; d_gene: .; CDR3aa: CASSQGAKNIQYF; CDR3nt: TGTGCCAGCAGTCAGGGAGCCAAAAACATTCAGTACTTC
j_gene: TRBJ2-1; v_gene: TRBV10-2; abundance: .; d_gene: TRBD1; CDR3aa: CASSDRTGFSYNEQFF; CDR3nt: TGCGCCAGCAGTGACCGGACAGGTTTCTCCTACAATGAGCAGTTCTTC
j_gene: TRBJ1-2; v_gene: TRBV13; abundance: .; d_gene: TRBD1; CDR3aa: CASSLLGGGYTF; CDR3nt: TGTGCCAGCAGCTTATTAGGGGGCGGCTACACCTTC
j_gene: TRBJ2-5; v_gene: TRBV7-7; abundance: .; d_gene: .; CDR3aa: CASSLESATGETQYF; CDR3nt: TGTGCTAGCAGCTTAGAATCGGCTACGGGAGAGACCCAGTACTTC
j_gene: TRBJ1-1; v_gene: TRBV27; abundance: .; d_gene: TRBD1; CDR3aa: CASSWDRGVGTEAFF; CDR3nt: TGTGCCAGCAGTTGGGACAGGGGCGTGGGCACTGAAGCTTTCTTT
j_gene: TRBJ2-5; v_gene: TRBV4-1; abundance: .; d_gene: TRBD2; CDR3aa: CASSQVGLAETQYF; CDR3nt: TGCGCCAGCAGCCAAGTGGGACTAGCAGAGACCCAGTACTTC
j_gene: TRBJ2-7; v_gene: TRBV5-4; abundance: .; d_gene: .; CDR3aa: CASSLAGIRYEQYF; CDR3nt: TGTGCCAGCAGTCTCGCGGGGATTCGGTACGAGCAGTACTTC
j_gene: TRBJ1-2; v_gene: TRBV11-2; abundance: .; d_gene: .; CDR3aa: CASSLNRGPGSGYTF; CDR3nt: TGTGCCAGCAGTCTTAACCGGGGCCCGGGGAGCGGCTACACCTTC
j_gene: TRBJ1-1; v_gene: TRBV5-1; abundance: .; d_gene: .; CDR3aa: CASSPGGISEAFF; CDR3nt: TGCGCCAGCAGCCCGGGGGGGATATCTGAAGCTTTCTTT
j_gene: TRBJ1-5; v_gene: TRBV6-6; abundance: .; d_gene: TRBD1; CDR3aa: CASKGLLGQGDQPQHF; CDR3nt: TGTGCCAGCAAGGGGTTGCTGGGACAGGGTGATCAGCCCCAGCATTTT
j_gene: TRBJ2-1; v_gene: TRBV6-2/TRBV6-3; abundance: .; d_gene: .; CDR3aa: CASSYLSSYNEQFF; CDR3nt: TGTGCCAGCAGTTACCTAAGCTCCTACAATGAGCAGTTCTTC
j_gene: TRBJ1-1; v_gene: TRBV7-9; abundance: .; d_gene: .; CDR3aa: CASSFGRLRDEAFF; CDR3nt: TGTGCCAGCAGCTTTGGGAGGTTACGGGATGAAGCTTTCTTT
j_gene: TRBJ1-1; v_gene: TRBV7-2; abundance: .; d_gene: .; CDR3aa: CASSLGVMKGSEAFF; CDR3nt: TGTGCCAGCAGCTTAGGAGTCATGAAGGGTTCTGAAGCTTTCTTT
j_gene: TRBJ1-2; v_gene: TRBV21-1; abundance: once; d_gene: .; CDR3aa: CASSKGVRRNGYTF; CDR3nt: TGTGCCAGCAGCAAAGGGGTGAGGAGAAATGGCTACACCTTC
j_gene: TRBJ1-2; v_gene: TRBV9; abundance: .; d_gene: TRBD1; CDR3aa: CASSPNPTTGEGYTF; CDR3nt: TGTGCCAGCAGCCCCAACCCCACAACAGGGGAAGGCTACACCTTC
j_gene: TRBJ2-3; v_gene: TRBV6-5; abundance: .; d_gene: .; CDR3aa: CGGGGAADTQYF; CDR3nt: TGTGGGGGAGGGGGGGCCGCAGATACGCAGTATTTT
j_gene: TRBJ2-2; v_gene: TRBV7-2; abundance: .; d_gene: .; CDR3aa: CASSPRGISTGELFF; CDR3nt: TGTGCCAGCAGCCCAAGAGGCATTAGCACCGGGGAGCTGTTTTTT
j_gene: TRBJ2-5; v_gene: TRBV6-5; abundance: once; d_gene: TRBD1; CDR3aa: CASSYSSQGVTETQYF; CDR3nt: TGTGCCAGCAGTTACTCCTCCCAGGGGGTCACGGAGACCCAGTACTTC